The rows below give T cell receptor beta chains drawn from one sample of a study of blood T cell repertoires in COVID-19. TCRdb's copy holds only in-frame clones and misses some; the assay was immunoSEQ multiplex PCR. The table records about 23,000 clones, under 95% of them present only once. The sample was peripheral blood. The source of these receptors is a woman in her 50s with active COVID-19. Both conserved end residues are trimmed from each CDR3. D genes are given only for firm matches.

D gene	J gene	V gene	CDR3 protein
-	TRBJ2-6	TRBV19	ASSLQTGHSGANVLT
-	TRBJ2-1	TRBV28	ASSRTSGTGRGAYNEQF
-	TRBJ1-1	TRBV27	ASSLRGTEAF
-	TRBJ2-1	TRBV7-3	ASSLEKGRGEQF
TRBD1	TRBJ1-5	TRBV5-6	ASSGGQALGQPQH
TRBD2	TRBJ2-7	TRBV27	ASSFAGGPHEQY
-	TRBJ1-2	TRBV6-7	ASTQGRGGWDYGYT
-	TRBJ1-1	TRBV6-4	ASSVGGNTEAF
-	TRBJ2-3	TRBV10-1	ASSDSITDTQY
-	TRBJ2-5	TRBV2	ASRTGPPKETQY
-	TRBJ1-5	TRBV3-1/TRBV3-2	ASSRQDQPQH
-	TRBJ2-1	TRBV6-1	ASSEWSGYEQF
-	TRBJ2-7	TRBV28	ASSLSGTPSYEQY
TRBD1	TRBJ2-1	TRBV19	ASSIVTGGNEQF
TRBD2	TRBJ2-7	TRBV5-5	ASSSGLAGQLYEQY
-	TRBJ2-3	TRBV7-3	ASSTQGWGTDTQY
TRBD1	TRBJ2-1	TRBV9	ASSVDWDRGYNEQF
-	TRBJ2-2	TRBV18	ASSPSWGPANTGELF
-	TRBJ1-1	TRBV29-1	SHRRTDTEAF
-	TRBJ2-3	TRBV13	ASSSPSRRQDGDTQY
-	TRBJ2-1	TRBV27	ASSLTVTNEQF
-	TRBJ2-1	TRBV20-1	SASRGGADDEQF
-	TRBJ1-3	TRBV6-1	ASSDPGQFSGNTIY
-	TRBJ2-5	TRBV10-2	ASSELQETQY
-	TRBJ1-1	TRBV5-1	ASSSYLREATEAF
TRBD1	TRBJ1-2	TRBV7-9	ASSLGDRGFAGYT
-	TRBJ2-2	TRBV9	ASSVSVDTGELF
TRBD1	TRBJ1-1	TRBV18	ASSAMTPDRGHTEAF
-	TRBJ2-5	TRBV18	ASSPPVGETQY
-	TRBJ1-3	TRBV5-5	ASVRLGGNTIY
TRBD2	TRBJ2-1	TRBV6-5	ASERGSSYNEQF
TRBD1	TRBJ1-1	TRBV7-9	ASSLTPTGREAF
-	TRBJ1-6	TRBV5-1	ASSLAGGVLNSPLH
-	TRBJ2-5	TRBV3-1/TRBV3-2	ASSPAGPVETQY
TRBD1	TRBJ1-2	TRBV9	ASSPGTANYGYT
TRBD1	TRBJ2-6	TRBV13	ASSLRGQGTGANVLT
TRBD1	TRBJ2-3	TRBV25-1	ASSTSTGTGGDTQY
-	TRBJ1-6	TRBV11-2	ASSLVAGENSPLH
-	TRBJ2-7	TRBV28	ASGGAQTPYEQY
-	TRBJ2-1	TRBV3-1/TRBV3-2	ASSQAVVRDFEQF
TRBD2	TRBJ2-1	TRBV6-5	ASSYGLAGANEQF
-	TRBJ2-3	TRBV2	ASSAQGSTDTQY
TRBD2	TRBJ2-2	TRBV5-1	ASSSGTSGNHGELF
-	TRBJ1-4	TRBV4-2	ASSPDRRKLF
-	TRBJ1-6	TRBV6-1	ASSEGHNSPLH
-	TRBJ2-6	TRBV28	ASSSATGGSSGANVLT
TRBD2	TRBJ2-1	TRBV11-2	ASSLDDWPGGGKQF
TRBD2	TRBJ2-1	TRBV10-1	ASSVNSGGSYNEQF
-	TRBJ1-3	TRBV27	ASSLSVPQAGNTIY
-	TRBJ1-1	TRBV28	ASRENLSYGNTEAF
-	TRBJ1-2	TRBV5-1	ASSLDEGSAGYT
TRBD2	TRBJ2-5	TRBV3-1/TRBV3-2	ASSQDLGLAGKTQY